The 19 T cell receptor beta chains in this list originate from one sample, sequenced in a study of Ad26.COV2.S vaccination and SARS-CoV-2 variants. Stated treatment: 19 received Ad26.COV2.S at low or high dose, single or two shots; about 5 received placebo; per-sample allocation not given. It was on day 63 after the first vaccine or placebo injection that samples were taken. This table comes from immunoSEQ multiplex PCR, and its TCRdb copy is limited to in-frame clones, with some not included. Of about 480,000 clones in the sample, 87% are singletons; the top ten hold around 13%. Sequences were derived from peripheral blood, sampled in a trial of Ad26.COV2.S vaccine versus placebo. These receptor sequences come from a person aged 18 to 65 who received the Ad26.COV2.S COVID-19 vaccine or a placebo.

The V gene is TRBV2, the J gene TRBJ2-3; 11 nucleotides match TRBD2. The CDR3 spans 15 residues. V dropped 6 bases and J dropped 3; count of bases not matched to a gene: 5. Germline lookup yields CDR1 SNHLY and CDR2 FYNNEI. As DNA, the CDR3 is TGTGCCAGCAGGCAACTAGCGGGAGTGACAGATACGCAGTATTTT. It translates to CASRQLAGVTDTQYF.

The rearrangement joins TRBV3-1 (or the pseudogene TRBV3-2) to TRBJ1-3, with D unresolved. CDR1 LGHDT and CDR2 YNNKEL come from the germline V gene (reference sequence). Deletions cut 0 bases from V and 0 bases from J, with 9 bases between. The CDR3 extends over 16 amino acids. CDR3: CASSQDFGGSGNTIYF. The CDR3 DNA reads TGTGCCAGCAGCCAAGATTTCGGTGGCTCTGGAAACACCATATATTTT.

The V call is TRBV7-6, the J call TRBJ2-7; D possibly corresponds to TRBD1 (5 bases). Trimming stripped 1 base from V and 7 bases from J, with 14 bases between. Germline CDR1 SGHVS, CDR2 FNYEAQ. The CDR3 length is 14 residues. The CDR3 nucleotides read TGTGCCAGCAGCTTAGTAGGGCCAGGGCGGGAGCAGTACTTC. It codes for CASSLVGPGREQYF.

The J gene is TRBJ2-1, the V gene TRBV5-4, with D perhaps TRBD1 (6 bases). There are 15 residues in the CDR3. Trimming took off 0 bases at V and 4 bases at J, with 11 bases between the two ends. Germline V gene data show CDR1 as SGHNT and CDR2 as YYREEE (reference sequence). The CDR3, as DNA: TGTGCCAGCAGCTTGGGCACAGGGCCTTACAATGAGCAGTTCTTC. It codes for CASSLGTGPYNEQFF.

This chain uses TRBV19 with TRBJ2-2, with a tentative D call TRBD2 (6 bases). Germline assignment: CDR1 LNHDA and CDR2 SQIVND (reference sequence). The CDR3 is 14 residues long. Deletions cut 5 bases from V and 4 bases from J, with 11 bases between. The CDR3 loop reads CASSGAAGTGELFF. DNA for the CDR3: TGTGCCAGTAGTGGGGCAGCGGGCACCGGGGAGCTGTTTTTT.

This chain links TRBV7-8 with TRBJ2-3; no firm D call. Per the germline V gene, CDR1 is SGHVS and CDR2 is FQNEAQ. Trimming took off 3 bases at V and 2 bases at J, with 21 bases between the two ends. CDR3 length: 18 amino acids. The CDR3 is CASSLGTVGRRDTDTQYF. CDR3 bases: TGTGCCAGCAGCTTGGGAACGGTTGGGCGTAGGGACACAGATACGCAGTATTTT.

This chain joins TRBV19 and TRBJ2-6; maybe TRBD2 (7 bases). CDR1 and CDR2 (germline): LNHDA, SQIVND (reference sequence). With 10 bases removed from V and 0 bases from J, the gap between germline ends came to 22 bases. CDR3 length equals 18 residues. CDR3 coding DNA: TGTGCCACAACTCCACTGGGGGGGCGAATCTCTGGGGCCAACGTCCTGACTTTC. This sequence encodes CATTPLGGRISGANVLTF.

The chain carries TRBV27 and TRBJ1-1; possibly TRBD1 for D (6 bases). This CDR3 comprises 16 residues. Looked up from germline, CDR1 is MNHEY and CDR2 is SMNVEV (reference sequence). The germline V and J ends were trimmed by 6 bases and 4 bases, with 21 bases remaining between them. CDR3 coding DNA: TGTGCCAGCAGCCAAAACGAGGGGGGGGTCGGCACTGAAGCTTTCTTT. Amino acid sequence: CASSQNEGGVGTEAFF.

This sequence joins TRBV25-1 and TRBJ2-3, with 8 bases identical to TRBD1. V gave up 3 bases and J gave up 6 bases; unmatched junction bases: 2. This CDR3 has 13 amino acids. Germline V gene sequence: CDR1 MGHDK, CDR2 SYGVNS. The CDR3 region has the DNA TGTGCCAGCAGTGAGGACAGGGCTGATACGCAGTATTTT. As protein: CASSEDRADTQYF.

Turning to this clone: The identical CDR3 is also encoded by other nucleotide sequences in the sample. This CDR3 is CASSISGGGQPQHF. Here the CDR3 DNA reads TGTGCCAGTAGTATATCAGGGGGCGGACAGCCCCAGCATTTT. J is TRBJ1-5 and V is TRBV19; 8 nucleotides align to TRBD1. The V gene's germline CDR1 is LNHDA and CDR2 SQIVND (reference sequence). V shed 2 bases, J shed 7 bases, and the junction held 4 bases outside the gene matches. This CDR3 is built from 14 residues.

This clone was seen once. The V call is TRBV10-3, the J call TRBJ2-2; 12 bases are shared with TRBD1. Germline CDR1 reads ENHRY; CDR2 reads SYGVKD. Trimming at V came to 10 bases and at J to 7 bases, leaving 7 bases not matched to a gene. The CDR3 spans 14 residues. The CDR3 sequence: CASAGTGGSGELFF. The CDR3 DNA is TGTGCCAGCGCCGGGACAGGGGGCAGCGGGGAGCTGTTTTTT.

This chain joins TRBV27 and TRBJ1-1; D perhaps matches TRBD1 (5 bases). The CDR3 loop spans 15 amino acids. Per the germline V gene, CDR1 is MNHEY and CDR2 is SMNVEV (reference sequence). Trimming left V 3 bases short and J 3 bases short, with 14 bases between. CDR3 protein: CASSFFGGSDTEAFF. The CDR3 nucleotides are TGTGCCAGCAGTTTTTTCGGGGGATCTGACACTGAAGCTTTCTTT.

This chain joins TRBV5-1 and TRBJ2-5; 13 bases agree with TRBD2. CDR3 length equals 17 residues. Germline V gives CDR1 SGHRS, CDR2 YFSETQ. V shed 7 bases, J shed 5 bases, and the junction held 14 bases outside the gene matches. The CDR3 here is CASAPGLAGLLGETQYF. CDR3 DNA: TGCGCCAGCGCCCCGGGACTAGCGGGACTCTTGGGGGAGACCCAGTACTTC.

J is TRBJ2-7 and V is TRBV6-2 or TRBV6-3; 11 bases are shared with TRBD2. Germline lookup yields CDR1 MNHEY and CDR2 SVGEGT. Losses at the gene ends were 5 bases for V and 3 bases for J; bases not matched to a gene: 12. CDR3 size: 17 residues. This CDR3 reads CASSPLGLADYYYEQYF. Here the CDR3 DNA reads TGTGCCAGCAGTCCCCTGGGACTAGCGGACTATTACTACGAGCAGTACTTC.

The J gene is TRBJ2-5, the V gene TRBV7-2; the D call may be TRBD1 or TRBD2 (5 bases each). Trimming removed 3 bases at V and 4 bases at J, with 12 bases between. In germline, CDR1 is SGHTA, CDR2 FQGNSA. CDR3 length: 14 residues. CDR3 in amino acids: CASSLRGRGETQYF. CDR3 nucleotides: TGTGCCAGCAGCTTGAGGGGACGGGGAGAGACCCAGTACTTC.

The V call is TRBV4-2, the J call TRBJ1-4, with D uncertain. From germline, CDR1 is LGHNA and CDR2 YNFKEQ. V was cut by 0 bases and J by 0 bases, with 11 bases left in between. This CDR3 has 17 amino acids. This chain's CDR3 is CASSQEGPDPTNEKLFF. CDR3 nucleotide sequence: TGTGCCAGCAGCCAAGAGGGTCCCGATCCAACTAATGAAAAACTGTTTTTT.

The chain carries TRBV19 and TRBJ1-5; 7 nucleotides match TRBD1. The germline V gene encodes CDR1 LNHDA and CDR2 SQIVND (reference sequence). Trimming cost V 4 bases and J 4 bases; bases outside gene matches: 1. The CDR3 sequence is 13 residues long. The DNA for the CDR3 is TGTGCCAGTAGTAAGGGACAGAATCAGCCCCAGCATTTT. Translation: CASSKGQNQPQHF.

This rearrangement joins TRBV6-1 to TRBJ1-2, with D possibly TRBD1 on 6 matching bases. CDR3 length: 14 amino acids. The germline gives CDR1 MNHNS, CDR2 SASEGT. The V gene lost 3 bases and the J gene lost 4 bases, with 12 bases spanning the gap. The CDR3 protein is CASSEVGQSYGYTF. The DNA for the CDR3 is TGTGCCAGCAGTGAGGTCGGACAGAGCTATGGCTACACCTTC.

This chain connects TRBV5-1 to TRBJ1-3, with 8 bases fitting TRBD1. The CDR3 runs 16 residues. V lost 4 bases, J lost 0 bases, and 6 bases stayed unmatched. Germline CDR1 is SGHRS and CDR2 is YFSETQ. The DNA for the CDR3 is TGCGCCAGCAGCCCGAGACAGGGGAGCTCTGGAAACACCATATATTTT. As protein: CASSPRQGSSGNTIYF.